This T cell receptor (beta chain) was sequenced during a study of chemoradiotherapy in HPV16-positive cancers. In the case of this clone: The junction and the germline gene differ at one end; a read error may be behind it.

Repertoires were sampled repeatedly during chemoradiotherapy. CDR1 is GTSNPN, CDR2 SVGIG, per germline (reference sequence). CDR3 length equals 18 residues. The method was immunoSEQ multiplex PCR; TCRdb's version includes in-frame clones alone and lacks a portion of them. The profile shows nearly 7,500 clones, over 65% of them singletons. The sequence derives from a human donor with HPV-associated anogenital cancer. The source was tumor tissue, collected from a patient who underwent chemoradiotherapy. This chain joins TRBV30 and TRBJ2-2; TRBD2 matches 13 bases. CDR3 coding DNA: TGTGCCTGGAGTGTACAACTAGCGGGGGGGATGAACGCCGGGGAGCTGTTTTTT. It specifies CAWSVQLAGGMNAGELFF.